The 20 T cell receptor beta chains below were found in one sample sequenced in a study of blood T cell repertoires in COVID-19. Clones were read by immunoSEQ multiplex PCR, and TCRdb kept only the in-frame ones, dropping some. Here the sample spans tens of thousands of clones, roughly 89% being singletons. What was sequenced was peripheral blood. These receptors originate from a woman older than 75 with acute or convalescent COVID-19.

This chain's CDR3 is CASSPTGSGTEAFF. DNA for the CDR3: TGTGCCAGCTCACCAACAGGGAGCGGCACTGAAGCTTTCTTT. This rearrangement joins TRBV18 to TRBJ1-1; D might be TRBD1 (6 bases). The germline gives CDR1 KGHSH, CDR2 LQKENI. Trimming took off 2 bases at V and 4 bases at J, with 11 bases between the two ends. The CDR3 consists of 14 residues.

V usage is TRBV7-2 and J usage is TRBJ1-5; possible D gene TRBD1, 6 bases. V dropped 5 bases and J dropped 4 bases, with 12 bases sitting between them. CDR1 is SGHTA and CDR2 is FQGNSA in the germline V gene. The CDR3 runs to 14 residues. The CDR3 DNA reads as TGTGCCAGCAGCCCCAGGGGTCCGAATCAGCCCCAGCATTTT. This sequence encodes CASSPRGPNQPQHF. The full variable domain, in which reference TRBV7-2 and TRBJ1-5 provide the parts outside the CDR3, is GAGVSQSPSNKVTEKGKDVELRCDPISGHTALYWYRQSLGQGLEFLIYFQGNSAPDKSGLPSDRFSAERTGGSVSTLTIQRTQQEDSAVYLCASSPRGPNQPQHFGDGTRLSIL.

The chain recombines TRBV5-1 with TRBJ2-3, with 10 bases lining up with TRBD2. In germline, CDR1 is SGHRS, CDR2 YFSETQ. Trimming at V came to 4 bases and at J to 0 bases, leaving 5 bases not matched to a gene. This CDR3 spans 16 amino acids. The CDR3 nucleotides are TGCGCCAGCAGCCCGGGACTAGCGACTAGCACAGATACGCAGTATTTT. The encoded protein is CASSPGLATSTDTQYF.

The J gene is TRBJ2-4, the V gene TRBV11-3; tentative D call: TRBD2 (7 bases). CDR1 and CDR2 (germline): SGHNT, YENEEA. This CDR3 comprises 13 residues. V was clipped by 3 bases and J by 8 bases, with 11 bases between them. The CDR3 is CASSLGGQDIQYF. CDR3 in DNA: TGTGCCAGCAGCTTGGGGGGGCAAGACATTCAGTACTTC.

Here the CDR3 reads CASSRTGSYGYTF. Written as DNA, the CDR3 is TGTGCCAGCAGCCGGACAGGTTCCTATGGCTACACCTTC. This rearrangement joins TRBV3-1 (or the pseudogene TRBV3-2) to TRBJ1-2; 7 nucleotides align to TRBD1. The CDR3 length is 13 residues. Germline V gives CDR1 LGHDT, CDR2 YNNKEL (reference sequence). Trimming cost V 4 bases and J 4 bases; bases outside gene matches: 3.

The chain joins TRBV5-4 to TRBJ2-3; D gene uncertain. This CDR3 is 12 amino acids long. The V end lost 5 bases, the J end lost 2 bases, and 6 bases lay between the germline ends. Germline assignment: CDR1 SGHNT and CDR2 YYREEE (reference sequence). The CDR3 DNA reads TGTGCCAGCAGTCTAAACACAGATACGCAGTATTTT. Residues: CASSLNTDTQYF.

The rearrangement uses TRBV6-6 and TRBJ1-3, with D unresolved. The CDR3 has 13 residues. The V end was cut by 7 bases, the J end by 0 bases, with 7 bases between. CDR1 is MNHNY and CDR2 is SVGAGI in the germline V gene (reference sequence). The CDR3 coding sequence is TGTGCCAGCACCCCCTTCTCTGGAAACACCATATATTTT. This encodes CASTPFSGNTIYF.

The chain joins TRBV6-5 to TRBJ1-1; 10 bases are shared with TRBD1. The germline CDR1 and CDR2 sequences are MNHEY and SVGAGI. The CDR3 has 16 amino acids. The ends lost 2 bases at V and 2 bases at J; junction bases unmatched: 5. This chain's CDR3 is CASSYTSTGGNTEAFF. CDR3 nucleotide sequence: TGTGCCAGCAGTTACACCTCGACAGGGGGCAACACTGAAGCTTTCTTT.

The chain couples TRBV7-2 to TRBJ1-3; D unresolved. Germline V gene data show CDR1 as SGHTA and CDR2 as FQGNSA. Trimming pared 4 bases from V and 0 bases from J, leaving 10 bases between. The CDR3 is 15 amino acids. Written as DNA, the CDR3 is TGTGCCAGCAGCTCGTCGTCGGGCTCTGGAAACACCATATATTTT. Protein product: CASSSSSGSGNTIYF.

The chain joins TRBV5-6 to TRBJ1-5; 8 bases match TRBD1. Germline-derived CDR1 and CDR2 are SGHDT and YYEEEE. This CDR3 comprises 14 residues. Losses at the gene ends were 1 base for V and 5 bases for J; bases not matched to a gene: 2. As DNA, the CDR3 is TGTGCCAGCAGCTTGACAGGGGGGTATCAGCCCCAGCATTTT. Translating it yields CASSLTGGYQPQHF.

The rearrangement links TRBV7-2 to TRBJ2-3, with TRBD2 matching 10 bases. The CDR3 runs 16 residues. Germline CDR1 is SGHTA and CDR2 is FQGNSA. Germline trimming cut 1 base from V and 1 base from J; bases unmatched to any gene: 2. In nucleotides, the CDR3 is TGTGCCAGCAGCTTAGGGCTAGCGGGGGGCACAGATACGCAGTATTTT. Its translation: CASSLGLAGGTDTQYF.

The chain joins TRBV5-1 to TRBJ2-1; 8 positions agree with TRBD2. The CDR3 length is 13 residues. V was pared by 1 base and J by 12 bases, with 6 bases of the junction left unmatched. The V gene's germline CDR1 is SGHRS and CDR2 YFSETQ. In nucleotides, the CDR3 is TGCGCCAGCAGCTTGCAGGGCGGGGGGAGGCAGTTCTTC. Translation: CASSLQGGGRQFF.

This clone was picked up one time. The chain links TRBV18 to TRBJ1-1, with TRBD1 matching over 7 bases. The CDR3 extends over 15 amino acids. The junction had 5 bases not matched to a gene; V was cut back by 1 base and J by 3 bases. Germline assignment: CDR1 KGHSH and CDR2 LQKENI. The DNA for the CDR3 is TGTGCCAGCTCACCACAGGGGGCGGCCCACACTGAAGCTTTCTTT. Protein: CASSPQGAAHTEAFF.

The V and J genes are TRBV19 and TRBJ1-2, with D maybe TRBD1 (5 bases). There are 14 residues in the CDR3. The germline V and J ends were trimmed by 2 bases and 2 bases, with 9 bases remaining between them. Looked up from germline, CDR1 is LNHDA and CDR2 is SQIVND (reference sequence). CDR3 amino acids: CASSIWGSNYGYTF. For the CDR3, the DNA is TGTGCCAGTAGTATATGGGGCAGCAACTATGGCTACACCTTC.

This sequence joins TRBV28 and TRBJ1-5, with 7 positions matching TRBD1. The CDR3 covers 13 residues. Germline V CDR1 and CDR2: MDHEN, SYDVKM. The J segment lost 15 bases and the V segment lost 1 base, leaving 9 bases of the junction unmatched. The CDR3 DNA reads as TGTGCCAGCAGTTTATTATACCGTGACAGGGCGCATTTT. Translation: CASSLLYRDRAHF.

The V call is TRBV6-5, the J call TRBJ1-3; the D gene is possibly TRBD1 (6 bases). The CDR3 length is 13 residues. The germline V and J ends were trimmed by 6 bases and 4 bases, with 10 bases remaining between them. From germline, CDR1 is MNHEY and CDR2 SVGAGI. CDR3 sequence: CASRGTLGNTIYF. The CDR3 bases are TGTGCCAGCAGGGGGACACTCGGAAACACCATATATTTT.

The V call is TRBV28, the J call TRBJ2-4; perhaps TRBD1 as D (6 bases). The CDR3 spans 15 residues. CDR1 MDHEN and CDR2 SYDVKM come from the germline V gene. The V end was cut by 6 bases, the J end by 3 bases, with 15 bases between. CDR3: CASSPPAGDKNIQYF. Written as DNA, the CDR3 is TGTGCCAGCAGCCCTCCGGCAGGGGACAAAAACATTCAGTACTTC.

The V and J genes are TRBV3-1 (or the pseudogene TRBV3-2) and TRBJ1-1; D gene uncertain. This CDR3 contains 10 residues. Germline V gives CDR1 LGHDT, CDR2 YNNKEL (reference sequence). V was clipped by 8 bases and J by 6 bases, with 7 bases between them. This CDR3 is CASGESEAFF. In DNA form, the CDR3 reads TGTGCCAGCGGAGAATCTGAAGCTTTCTTT.

The gene calls are TRBV29-1 and TRBJ2-7, with 7 bases matching TRBD2. V was pared by 4 bases and J by 4 bases, with 7 bases of the junction left unmatched. The germline V gene has CDR1 SQVTM and CDR2 ANQGSEA. The CDR3 spans 13 residues. This CDR3 reads CSVGRREGYEQYV. In nucleotides, the CDR3 is TGCAGCGTTGGGCGCAGGGAGGGTTACGAGCAGTACGTC.

The chain employs TRBV2 and TRBJ2-5; TRBD2 matches 14 bases. Germline trimming cut 6 bases from V and 5 bases from J; bases unmatched to any gene: 8. Germline CDR1 reads SNHLY; CDR2 reads FYNNEI. The CDR3 runs 16 residues. The chain's CDR3 is CASRATSGGAMETQYF. As DNA, the CDR3 is TGTGCCAGCAGAGCGACTAGCGGGGGGGCCATGGAGACCCAGTACTTC. Combining the CDR3 with reference TRBV2 and TRBJ2-5 gives the whole variable domain EPEVTQTPSHQVTQMGQEVILRCVPISNHLYFYWYRQILGQKVEFLVSFYNNEISEKSEIFDDQFSVERPDGSNFTLKIRSTKLEDSAMYFCASRATSGGAMETQYFGPGTRLLVL.